The present entry profiles one TCR beta chain with its context. The authors' processing: The authors estimated nucleated cell counts from reference gene primer amplification. Profiled with immunoSEQ multiplex PCR; TCRdb holds only in-frame clones, not every one. Clone size and the V and J calls come from that table; the DNA yielded D and trimming. The table includes some 270,000 clones, around 88% detected once. The data were taken from a study of blood T cell repertoires in COVID-19. On the study more broadly: The United States, Italy and Spain supplied acute and convalescent COVID-19 samples. From T cells, B-cell-depleted T cells, or PBMCs came the material, which was cDNA or gDNA.

The Seattle patients joined while their infection was active and were tracked longitudinally afterward. Trimming took 6 bases from V and 8 from J; bases not matched to a gene: 10. The germline gives CDR1 MRHNA, CDR2 SNTAGT. CDR3 size: 15 residues. V gene TRBV6-4 combines with J gene TRBJ1-4; 9 bases match TRBD1. This TCR was sampled from a woman aged 80 or over with COVID-19, enrolled during active disease. The sample was peripheral blood. CDR3 in amino acids: CASRLGTGNDEKLFF. CDR3 DNA: TGTGCCAGCAGACTAGGGACAGGGAATGACGAAAAACTGTTTTTT.